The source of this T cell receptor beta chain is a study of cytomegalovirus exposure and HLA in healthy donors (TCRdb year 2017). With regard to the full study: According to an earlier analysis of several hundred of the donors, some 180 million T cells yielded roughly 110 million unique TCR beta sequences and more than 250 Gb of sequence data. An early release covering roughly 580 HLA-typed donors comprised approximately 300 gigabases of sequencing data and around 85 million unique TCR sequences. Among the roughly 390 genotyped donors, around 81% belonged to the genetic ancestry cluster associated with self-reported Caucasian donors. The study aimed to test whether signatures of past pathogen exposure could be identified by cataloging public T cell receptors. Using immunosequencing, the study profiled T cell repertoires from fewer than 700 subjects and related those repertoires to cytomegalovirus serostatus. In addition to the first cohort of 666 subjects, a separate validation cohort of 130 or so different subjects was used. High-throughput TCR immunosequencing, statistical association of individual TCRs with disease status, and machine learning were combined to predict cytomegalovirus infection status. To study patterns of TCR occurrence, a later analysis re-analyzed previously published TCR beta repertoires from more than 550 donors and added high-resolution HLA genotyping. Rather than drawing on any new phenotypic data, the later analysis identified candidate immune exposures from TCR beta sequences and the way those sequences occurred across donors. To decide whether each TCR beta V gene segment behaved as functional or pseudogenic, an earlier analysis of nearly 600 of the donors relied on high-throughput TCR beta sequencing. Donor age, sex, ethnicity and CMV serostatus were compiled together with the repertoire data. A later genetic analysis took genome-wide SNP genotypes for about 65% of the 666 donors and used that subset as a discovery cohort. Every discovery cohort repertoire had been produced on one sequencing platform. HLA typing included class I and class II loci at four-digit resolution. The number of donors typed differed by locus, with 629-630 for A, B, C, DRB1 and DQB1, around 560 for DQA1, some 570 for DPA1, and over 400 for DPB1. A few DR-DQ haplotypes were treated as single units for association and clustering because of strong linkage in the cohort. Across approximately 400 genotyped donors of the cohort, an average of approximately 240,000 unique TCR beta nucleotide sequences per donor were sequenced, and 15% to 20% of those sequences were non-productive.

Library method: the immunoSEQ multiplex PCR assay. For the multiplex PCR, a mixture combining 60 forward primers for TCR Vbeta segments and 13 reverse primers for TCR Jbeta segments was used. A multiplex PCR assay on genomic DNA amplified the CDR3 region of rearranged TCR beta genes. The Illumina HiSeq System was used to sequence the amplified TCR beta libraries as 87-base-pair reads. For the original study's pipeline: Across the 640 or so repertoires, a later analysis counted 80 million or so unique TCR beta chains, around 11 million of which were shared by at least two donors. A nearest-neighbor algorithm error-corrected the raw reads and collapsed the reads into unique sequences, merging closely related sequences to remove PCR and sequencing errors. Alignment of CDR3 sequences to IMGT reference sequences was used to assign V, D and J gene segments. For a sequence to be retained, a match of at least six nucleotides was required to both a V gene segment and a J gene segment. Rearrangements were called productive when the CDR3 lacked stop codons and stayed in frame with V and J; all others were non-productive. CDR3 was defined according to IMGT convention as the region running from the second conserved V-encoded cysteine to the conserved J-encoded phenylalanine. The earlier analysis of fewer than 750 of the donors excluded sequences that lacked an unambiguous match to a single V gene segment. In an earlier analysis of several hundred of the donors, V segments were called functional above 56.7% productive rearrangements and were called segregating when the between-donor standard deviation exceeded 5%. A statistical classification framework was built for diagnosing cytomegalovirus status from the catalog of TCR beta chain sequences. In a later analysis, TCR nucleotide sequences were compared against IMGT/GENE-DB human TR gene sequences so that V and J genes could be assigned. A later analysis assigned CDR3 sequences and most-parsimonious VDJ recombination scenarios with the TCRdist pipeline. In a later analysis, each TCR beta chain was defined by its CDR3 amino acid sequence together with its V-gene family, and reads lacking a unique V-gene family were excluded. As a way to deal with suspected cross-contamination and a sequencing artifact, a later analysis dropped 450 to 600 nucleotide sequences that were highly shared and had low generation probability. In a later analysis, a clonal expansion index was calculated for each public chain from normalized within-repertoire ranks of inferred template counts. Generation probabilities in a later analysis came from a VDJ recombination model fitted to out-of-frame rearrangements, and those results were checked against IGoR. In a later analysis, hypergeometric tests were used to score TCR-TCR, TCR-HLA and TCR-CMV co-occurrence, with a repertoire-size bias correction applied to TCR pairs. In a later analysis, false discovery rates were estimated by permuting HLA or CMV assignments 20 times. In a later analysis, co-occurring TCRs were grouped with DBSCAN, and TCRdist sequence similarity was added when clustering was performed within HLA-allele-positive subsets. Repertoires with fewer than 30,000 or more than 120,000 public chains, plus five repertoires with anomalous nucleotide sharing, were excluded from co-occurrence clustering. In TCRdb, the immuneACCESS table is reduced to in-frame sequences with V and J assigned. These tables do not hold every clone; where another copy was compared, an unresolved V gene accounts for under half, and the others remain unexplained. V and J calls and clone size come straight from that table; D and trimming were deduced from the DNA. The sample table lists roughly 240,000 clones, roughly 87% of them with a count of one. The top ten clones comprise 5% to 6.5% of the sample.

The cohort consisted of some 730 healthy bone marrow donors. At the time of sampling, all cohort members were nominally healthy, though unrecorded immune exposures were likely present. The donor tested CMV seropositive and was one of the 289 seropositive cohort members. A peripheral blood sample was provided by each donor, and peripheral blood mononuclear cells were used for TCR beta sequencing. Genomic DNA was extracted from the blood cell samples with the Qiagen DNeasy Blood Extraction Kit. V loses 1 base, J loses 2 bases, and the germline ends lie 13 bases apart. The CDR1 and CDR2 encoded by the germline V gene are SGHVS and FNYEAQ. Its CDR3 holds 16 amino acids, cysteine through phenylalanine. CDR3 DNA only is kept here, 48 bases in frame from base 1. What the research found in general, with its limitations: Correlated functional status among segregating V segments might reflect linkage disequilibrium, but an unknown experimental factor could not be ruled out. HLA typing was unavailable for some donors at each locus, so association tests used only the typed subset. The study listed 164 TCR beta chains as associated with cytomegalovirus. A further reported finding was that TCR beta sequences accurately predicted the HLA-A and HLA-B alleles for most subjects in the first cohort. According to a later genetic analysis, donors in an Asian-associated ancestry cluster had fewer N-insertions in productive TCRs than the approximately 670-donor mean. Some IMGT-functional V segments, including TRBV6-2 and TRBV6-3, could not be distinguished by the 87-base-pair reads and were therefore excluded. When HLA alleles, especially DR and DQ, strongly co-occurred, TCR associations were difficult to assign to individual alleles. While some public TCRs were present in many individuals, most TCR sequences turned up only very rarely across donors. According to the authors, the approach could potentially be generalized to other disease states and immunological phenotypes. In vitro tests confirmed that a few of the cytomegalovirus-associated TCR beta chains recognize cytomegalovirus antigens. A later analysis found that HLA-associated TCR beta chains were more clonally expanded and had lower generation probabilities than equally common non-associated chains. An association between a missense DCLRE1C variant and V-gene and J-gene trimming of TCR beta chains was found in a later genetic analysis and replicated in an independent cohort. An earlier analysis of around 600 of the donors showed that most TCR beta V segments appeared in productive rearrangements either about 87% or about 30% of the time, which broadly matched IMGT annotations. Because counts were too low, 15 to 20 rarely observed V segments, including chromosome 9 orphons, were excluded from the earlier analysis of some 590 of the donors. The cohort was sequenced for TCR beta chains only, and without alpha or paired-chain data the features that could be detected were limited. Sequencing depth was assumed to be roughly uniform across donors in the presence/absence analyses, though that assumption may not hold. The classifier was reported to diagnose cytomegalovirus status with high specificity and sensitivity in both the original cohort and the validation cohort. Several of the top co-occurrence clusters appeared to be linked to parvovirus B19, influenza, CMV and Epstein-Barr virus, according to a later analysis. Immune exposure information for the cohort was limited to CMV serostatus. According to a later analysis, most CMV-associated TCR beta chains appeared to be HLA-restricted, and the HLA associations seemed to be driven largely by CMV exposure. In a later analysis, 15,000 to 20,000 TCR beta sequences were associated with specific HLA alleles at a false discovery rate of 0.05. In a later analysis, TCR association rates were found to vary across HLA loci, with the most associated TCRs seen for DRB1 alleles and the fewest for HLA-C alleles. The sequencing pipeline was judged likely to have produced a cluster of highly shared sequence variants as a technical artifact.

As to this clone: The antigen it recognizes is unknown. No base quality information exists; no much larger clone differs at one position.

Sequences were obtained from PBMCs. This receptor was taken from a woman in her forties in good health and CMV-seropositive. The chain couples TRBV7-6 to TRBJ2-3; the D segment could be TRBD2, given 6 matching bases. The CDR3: CASSLGEGLHTDTQYF. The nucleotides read TGTGCCAGCAGCTTAGGTGAGGGACTTCACACAGATACGCAGTATTTT.